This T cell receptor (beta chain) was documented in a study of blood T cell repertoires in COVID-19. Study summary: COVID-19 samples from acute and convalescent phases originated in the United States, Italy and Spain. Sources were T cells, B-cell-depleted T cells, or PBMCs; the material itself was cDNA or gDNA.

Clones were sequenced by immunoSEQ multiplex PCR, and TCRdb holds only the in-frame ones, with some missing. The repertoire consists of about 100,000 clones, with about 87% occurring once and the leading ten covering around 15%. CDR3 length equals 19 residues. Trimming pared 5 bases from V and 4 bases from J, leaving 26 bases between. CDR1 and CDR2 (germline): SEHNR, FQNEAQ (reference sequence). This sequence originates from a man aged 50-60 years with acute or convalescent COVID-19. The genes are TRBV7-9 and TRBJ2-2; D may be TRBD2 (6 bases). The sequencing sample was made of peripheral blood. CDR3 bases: TGTGCCAGCAGCCCTTTAGCGGTGATAGGAGGGCCGGGCACCGGGGAGCTGTTTTTT. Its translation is CASSPLAVIGGPGTGELFF.